The clone carrying this T cell receptor (beta chain) was counted only a few times. Its antigen is unknown. Method: immunoSEQ multiplex PCR; TCRdb's copy keeps in-frame clones and lacks some. The data show 99,000 or so clones, just over 90% seen once. The sample belongs to a study of siplizumab effects on memory and regulatory T cells. Study-wide findings and caveats: Tregs proliferating in siplizumab cultures lacked confirmation of their suppressive function. Siplizumab produced a significant reduction in alloreactive sequences that were traceable to unstimulated CD4+ memory cells. Naive T cell populations appeared to exhibit greater diversity than memory cells and appeared to be major alloresponse contributors. Unstimulated subsets contained matches for only a minor fraction of alloreactive clones.

The CDR3 runs 13 residues. Germline V gene data show CDR1 as SGHTA and CDR2 as FQGTGA. The V and J ends lost 1 base and 0 bases respectively, with 3 bases between them. The J gene is TRBJ1-1, the V gene TRBV7-3; D gene ambiguous. This clonotype originated in a human donor in good health. The specimen sequenced was CD4+ T cells sorted from blood. In DNA form, the CDR3 reads TGTGCCAGCAGCTTAATGGTGAACACTGAAGCTTTCTTT. It is translated as CASSLMVNTEAFF. The full variable domain, its missing parts supplied by reference TRBV7-3 and TRBJ1-1, is GAGVSQTPSNKVTEKGKYVELRCDPISGHTALYWYRQSLGQGPEFLIYFQGTGAADDSGLPNDRFFAVRPEGSVSTLKIQRTERGDSAVYLCASSLMVNTEAFFGQGTRLTVV.